Listed here is a single T cell receptor (beta chain). The sample belongs to a study of CD8 T cells in Susac syndrome. With random hexamers, about 0.45 to 1 ug RNA was reverse transcribed. An immunoSEQ multiplex PCR amplified TCR beta CDR3 over 54 Vbeta and 13 Jbeta. Each CDR3 protein gets one entry after TCRdb re-called the immunoSEQ multiplex PCR reads with MiXCR. The data hold approximately 71,000 distinct CDR3 sequences, with just over 95% observed a single time. The germline V and J ends were trimmed by 1 base and 7 bases, with 16 bases remaining between them. Germline loops: CDR1 SGHDN, CDR2 FVKESK. The CDR3 loop spans 15 amino acids.

The clonotype was recovered from a human donor with multiple sclerosis. The specimen sequenced was CD4+ T cells from PBMCs. V is TRBV14 and J is TRBJ1-2, with no clear D. In DNA, the CDR3 is TGTGCCAGCAGCCAAGTTCCGCGAACTTTTGGTGGCTACACCTTC. It codes for CASSQVPRTFGGYTF.